What follows are 7 T cell receptor beta chains derived from one specimen sequenced in a study of blood T cells in healthy people across ages. Combining a sample-barcoded 5' primer with a J-beta primer mix, a second PCR ran for roughly 7 to 12 cycles. TCRdb reanalysed the 5' RACE reads using MiXCR and keeps one entry per CDR3 protein. The sample has around 940,000 distinct CDR3 sequences; roughly 51% are singletons. Specimen: blood. The receptors here all came from a woman in her sixties in good health.

CDR3 nucleotide sequence: TGTGCCAGCAGTTTAATCGGGGGCATGGACATTCAGTACTTC. Its protein is CASSLIGGMDIQYF. This chain joins TRBV27 and TRBJ2-4, with D perhaps given as TRBD1 or TRBD2 (6 bases each). V was cut by 2 bases and J by 8 bases, with 13 bases left in between. The CDR3 has 14 amino acids. The germline gives CDR1 MNHEY, CDR2 SMNVEV (reference sequence).

This clonotype showed up just a few times. This chain connects TRBV6-6 to TRBJ2-5, with D unresolved. Germline lookup yields CDR1 MNHNY and CDR2 SVGAGI (reference sequence). There are 12 residues in the CDR3. The V gene lost 6 bases and the J gene lost 11 bases, with 16 bases spanning the gap. The CDR3 sequence: CASSWGRFKQYF. In DNA form, the CDR3 reads TGTGCCAGCAGCTGGGGAAGGTTTAAGCAGTACTTC.

The chain is built from TRBV20-1 and TRBJ2-4, with no clear D. The J call may be wrong; the DNA end is better matched by TRBJ2-7. Germline loops: CDR1 DFQATT, CDR2 SNEGSKA (reference sequence). The CDR3 covers 13 residues. Here the CDR3 DNA reads TGCAGTGCTCACGGGCCGGGTGGGTACGAGCAGTACTTC. It specifies CSAHGPGGYEQYF.

V and J are TRBV20-1 and TRBJ2-4; TRBD2 matches at 9 bases. The CDR3 totals 14 residues. CDR1 is DFQATT and CDR2 is SNEGSKA in the germline V gene (reference sequence). V trimming: 5 bases; J trimming: 5 bases; junction bases outside the gene matches: 7. In DNA form, the CDR3 reads TGCAGTGCTTTCAGCGGGAGGTACCAAAACATTCAGTACTTC. Translated, it gives CSAFSGRYQNIQYF.

The rearrangement uses TRBV7-3 and TRBJ2-2; no clear D. The germline gives CDR1 SGHTA, CDR2 FQGTGA. Trimming took off 5 bases at V and 5 bases at J, with 12 bases between the two ends. The length of the CDR3 is 14 residues. The CDR3 bases are TGTGCCAGCAGCCACGACTGGACGACCGGGGAGCTGTTTTTT. It yields the protein CASSHDWTTGELFF.

This chain uses TRBV7-2 with TRBJ2-7; D uncertain. CDR3 length equals 13 residues. Germline-derived CDR1 and CDR2 are SGHTA and FQGNSA. V shed 5 bases and J shed 3 bases, with 11 bases lying between them. CDR3 sequence (DNA): TGTGCCAGCAGCACCCCGAACAGCTACGAGCAGTACTTC. Its translation: CASSTPNSYEQYF.

The chain has TRBV29-1 and TRBJ2-1; D assignment may be TRBD1 or TRBD2 (5 bases each). The CDR3 spans 14 residues. Germline lookup yields CDR1 SQVTM and CDR2 ANQGSEA. Trimming took off 7 bases at V and 10 bases at J, with 23 bases between the two ends. DNA of the CDR3: TGCAGCGCCGCCGGGGCGACTCGCGGTACAGAGCAGTTCTTC. Translation gives CSAAGATRGTEQFF.